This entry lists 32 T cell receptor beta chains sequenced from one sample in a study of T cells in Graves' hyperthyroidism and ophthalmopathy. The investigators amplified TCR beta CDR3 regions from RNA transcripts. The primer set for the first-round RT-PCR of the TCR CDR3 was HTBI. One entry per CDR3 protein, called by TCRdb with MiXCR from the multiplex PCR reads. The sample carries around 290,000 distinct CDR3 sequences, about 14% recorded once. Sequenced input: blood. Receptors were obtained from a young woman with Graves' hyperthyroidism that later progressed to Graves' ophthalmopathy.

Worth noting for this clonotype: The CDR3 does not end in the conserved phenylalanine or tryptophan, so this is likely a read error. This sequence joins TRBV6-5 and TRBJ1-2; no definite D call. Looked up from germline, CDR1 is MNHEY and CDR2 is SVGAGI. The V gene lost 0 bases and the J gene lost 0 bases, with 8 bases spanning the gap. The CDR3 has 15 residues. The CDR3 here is CASSYSYTSNYGYTL. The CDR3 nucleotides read TGTGCCAGCAGTTACTCTTACACTTCTAACTATGGCTACACCCTC.

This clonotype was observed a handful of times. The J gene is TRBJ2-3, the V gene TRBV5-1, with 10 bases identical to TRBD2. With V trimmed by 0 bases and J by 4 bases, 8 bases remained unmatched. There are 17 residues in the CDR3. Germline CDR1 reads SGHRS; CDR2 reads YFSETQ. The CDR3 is CASSLVLAGDWSDTQYF. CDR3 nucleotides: TGCGCCAGCAGCTTGGTTCTAGCGGGAGATTGGTCAGATACGCAGTATTTT. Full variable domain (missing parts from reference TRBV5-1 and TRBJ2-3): KAGVTQTPRYLIKTRGQQVTLSCSPISGHRSVSWYQQTPGQGLQFLFEYFSETQRNKGNFPGRFSGRQFSNSRSEMNVSTLELGDSALYLCASSLVLAGDWSDTQYFGPGTRLTVL.

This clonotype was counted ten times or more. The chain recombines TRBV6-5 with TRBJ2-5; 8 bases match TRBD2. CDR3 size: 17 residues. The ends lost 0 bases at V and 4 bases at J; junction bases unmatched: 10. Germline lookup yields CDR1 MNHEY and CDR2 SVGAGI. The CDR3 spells CASSYSFEAGGGETQYF. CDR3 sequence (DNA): TGTGCCAGCAGTTACTCGTTTGAGGCGGGGGGAGGAGAGACCCAGTACTTC.

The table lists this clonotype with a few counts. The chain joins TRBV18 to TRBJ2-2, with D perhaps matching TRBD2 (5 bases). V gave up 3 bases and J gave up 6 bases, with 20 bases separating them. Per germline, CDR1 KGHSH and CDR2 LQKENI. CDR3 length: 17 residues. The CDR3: CASSPGLNLALAGELFF. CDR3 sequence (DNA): TGTGCCAGCTCACCGGGATTGAATCTAGCTTTGGCCGGGGAGCTGTTTTTT.

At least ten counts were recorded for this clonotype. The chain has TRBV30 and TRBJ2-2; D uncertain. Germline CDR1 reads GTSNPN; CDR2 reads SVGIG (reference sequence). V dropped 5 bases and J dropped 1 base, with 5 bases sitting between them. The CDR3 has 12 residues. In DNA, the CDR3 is TGTGCCTGGGACGTGAACACCGGGGAGCTGTTTTTT. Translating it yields CAWDVNTGELFF.

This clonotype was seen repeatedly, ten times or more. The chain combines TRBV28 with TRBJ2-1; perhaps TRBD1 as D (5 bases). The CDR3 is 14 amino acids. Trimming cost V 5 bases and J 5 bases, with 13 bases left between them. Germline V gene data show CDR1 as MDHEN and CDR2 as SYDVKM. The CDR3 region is CASSPPRQHNEQFF. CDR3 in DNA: TGTGCCAGCAGTCCTCCTCGACAGCACAATGAGCAGTTCTTC.

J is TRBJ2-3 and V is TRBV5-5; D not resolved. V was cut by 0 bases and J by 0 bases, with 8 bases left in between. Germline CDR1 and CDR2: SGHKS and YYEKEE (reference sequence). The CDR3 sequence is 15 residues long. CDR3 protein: CASSLARVSTDTQYF. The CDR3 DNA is TGTGCCAGCAGCTTGGCACGGGTCAGCACAGATACGCAGTATTTT.

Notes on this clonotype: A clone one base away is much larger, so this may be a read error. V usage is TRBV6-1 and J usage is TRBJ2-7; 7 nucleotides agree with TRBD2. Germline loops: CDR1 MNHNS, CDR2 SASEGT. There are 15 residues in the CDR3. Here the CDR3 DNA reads TGTGCCGGCAGTAGGGTAGCGGGTAGCTCCTACGAGCAGTACTTC. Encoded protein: CAGSRVAGSSYEQYF.

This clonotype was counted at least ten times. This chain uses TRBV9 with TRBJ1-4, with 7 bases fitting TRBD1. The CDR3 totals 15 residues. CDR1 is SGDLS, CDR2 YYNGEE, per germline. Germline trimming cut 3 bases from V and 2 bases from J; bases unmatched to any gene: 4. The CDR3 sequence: CASSAPGQTNEKLFF. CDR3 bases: TGTGCCAGCAGCGCCCCGGGACAGACTAATGAAAAACTGTTTTTT.

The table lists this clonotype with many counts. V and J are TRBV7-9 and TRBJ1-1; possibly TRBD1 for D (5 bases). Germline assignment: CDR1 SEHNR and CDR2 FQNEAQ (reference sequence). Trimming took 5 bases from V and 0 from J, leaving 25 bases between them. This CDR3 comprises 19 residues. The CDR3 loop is CASSPPLGGFVRMNTEAFF. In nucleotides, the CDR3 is TGTGCCAGCAGCCCCCCCCTGGGGGGGTTCGTTCGGATGAACACTGAAGCTTTCTTT.

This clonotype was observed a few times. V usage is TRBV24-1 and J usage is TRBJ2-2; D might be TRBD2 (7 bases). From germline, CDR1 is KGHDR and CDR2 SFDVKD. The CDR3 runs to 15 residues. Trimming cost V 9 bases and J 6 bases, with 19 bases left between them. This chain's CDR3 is CATGPGRGAAGELFF. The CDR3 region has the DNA TGTGCCACCGGACCGGGACGGGGGGCGGCCGGGGAGCTGTTTTTT.

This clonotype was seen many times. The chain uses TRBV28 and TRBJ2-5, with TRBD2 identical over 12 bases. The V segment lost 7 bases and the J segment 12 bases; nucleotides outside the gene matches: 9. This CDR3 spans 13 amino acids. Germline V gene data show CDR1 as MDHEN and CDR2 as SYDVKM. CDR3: CASNLLAGGTEYF. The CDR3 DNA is TGTGCCAGCAACCTACTAGCGGGAGGAACAGAGTACTTC. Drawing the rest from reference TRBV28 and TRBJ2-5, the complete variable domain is DVKVTQSSRYLVKRTGEKVFLECVQDMDHENMFWYRQDPGLGLRLIYFSYDVKMKEKGDIPEGYSVSREKKERFSLILESASTNQTSMYLCASNLLAGGTEYFGPGTRLLVL.

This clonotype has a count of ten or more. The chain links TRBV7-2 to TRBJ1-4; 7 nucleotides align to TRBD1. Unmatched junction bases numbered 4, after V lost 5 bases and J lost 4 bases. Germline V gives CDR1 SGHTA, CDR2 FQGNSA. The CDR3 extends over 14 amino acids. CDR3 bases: TGTGCCAGCAGCCCAGGGGGAGGTAATGAAAAACTGTTTTTT. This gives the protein CASSPGGGNEKLFF.

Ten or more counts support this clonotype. The CDR3 DNA is TGTGCCAGCTCAGACTTCGGGGCGGTTGCGGAGGGCAATCAGCCCCAGCATTTT. It is translated as CASSDFGAVAEGNQPQHF. The rearrangement joins TRBV18 to TRBJ1-5; TRBD1 is a possible D gene (5 bases). CDR1 is KGHSH and CDR2 is LQKENI in the germline V gene. The CDR3 runs 18 residues. V lost 5 bases to trimming and J lost 2 bases, with 22 bases between them. The full variable domain, in which reference TRBV18 and TRBJ1-5 provide the parts outside the CDR3, is NAGVMQNPRHLVRRRGQEARLRCSPMKGHSHVYWYRQLPEEGLKFMVYLQKENIIDESGMPKERFSAEFPKEGPSILRIQQVVRGDSAAYFCASSDFGAVAEGNQPQHFGDGTRLSIL.

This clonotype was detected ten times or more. This CDR3 reads CATSRRQGQETQYF. As DNA, the CDR3 is TGTGCCACCAGCAGAAGACAGGGCCAAGAGACCCAGTACTTC. The chain combines TRBV15 with TRBJ2-5, with TRBD1 matching 7 bases. V lost 2 bases, J lost 1 base, and 1 base stayed unmatched. From germline, CDR1 is LNHNV and CDR2 YYDKDF (reference sequence). This CDR3 contains 14 residues.

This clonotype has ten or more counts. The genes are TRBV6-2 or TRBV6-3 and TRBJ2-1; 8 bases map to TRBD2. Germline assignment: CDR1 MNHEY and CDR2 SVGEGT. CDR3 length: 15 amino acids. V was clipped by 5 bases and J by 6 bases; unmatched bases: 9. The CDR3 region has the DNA TGTGCCAGCAGTGGGGTGGCGGGAGGATTCAATGAGCAGTTCTTC. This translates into CASSGVAGGFNEQFF.

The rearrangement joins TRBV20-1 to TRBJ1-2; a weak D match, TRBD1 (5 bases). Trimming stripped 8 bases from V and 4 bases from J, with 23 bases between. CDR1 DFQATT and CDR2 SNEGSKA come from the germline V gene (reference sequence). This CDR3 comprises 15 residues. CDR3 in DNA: TGCAGTACGGCCTCCGGGACCACGGCCTCCTATGGCTACACCTTC. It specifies CSTASGTTASYGYTF.

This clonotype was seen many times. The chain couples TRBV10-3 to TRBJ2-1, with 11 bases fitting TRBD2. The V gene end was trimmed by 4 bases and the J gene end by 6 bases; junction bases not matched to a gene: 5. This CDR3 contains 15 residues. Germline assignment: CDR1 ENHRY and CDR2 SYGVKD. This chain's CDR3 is CAISGVAGGINEQFF. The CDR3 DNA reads TGTGCCATCAGTGGGGTAGCGGGAGGGATCAATGAGCAGTTCTTC.

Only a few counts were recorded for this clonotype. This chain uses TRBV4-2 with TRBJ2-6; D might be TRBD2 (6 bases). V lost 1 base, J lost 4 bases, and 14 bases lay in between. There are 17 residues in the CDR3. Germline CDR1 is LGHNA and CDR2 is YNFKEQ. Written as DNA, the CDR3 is TGTGCCAGCAGCCAAGCGCGGGACTCGGCCGGGGCCAACGTCCTGACTTTC. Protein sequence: CASSQARDSAGANVLTF.

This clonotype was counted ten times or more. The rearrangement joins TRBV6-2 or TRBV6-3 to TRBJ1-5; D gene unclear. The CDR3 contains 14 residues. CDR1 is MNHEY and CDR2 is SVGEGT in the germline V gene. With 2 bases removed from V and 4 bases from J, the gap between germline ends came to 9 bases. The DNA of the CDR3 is TGTGCCAGCAGTTACCGGCCAGAGAATCAGCCCCAGCATTTT. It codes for CASSYRPENQPQHF.

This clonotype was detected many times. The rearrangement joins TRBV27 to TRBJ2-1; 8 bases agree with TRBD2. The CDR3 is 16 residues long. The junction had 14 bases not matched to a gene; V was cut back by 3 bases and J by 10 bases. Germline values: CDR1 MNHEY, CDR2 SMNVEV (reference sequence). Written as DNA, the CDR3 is TGTGCCAGCAGTTTGGAGTACCAAGCGGGAGAGGGGGAGCAGTTCTTC. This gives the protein CASSLEYQAGEGEQFF.

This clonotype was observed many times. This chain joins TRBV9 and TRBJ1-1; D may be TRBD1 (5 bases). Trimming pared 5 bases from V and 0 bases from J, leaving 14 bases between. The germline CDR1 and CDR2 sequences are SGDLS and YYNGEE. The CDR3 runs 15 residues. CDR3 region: CASSAPGHLNTEAFF. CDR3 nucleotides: TGTGCCAGCAGTGCCCCCGGACACTTGAACACTGAAGCTTTCTTT.

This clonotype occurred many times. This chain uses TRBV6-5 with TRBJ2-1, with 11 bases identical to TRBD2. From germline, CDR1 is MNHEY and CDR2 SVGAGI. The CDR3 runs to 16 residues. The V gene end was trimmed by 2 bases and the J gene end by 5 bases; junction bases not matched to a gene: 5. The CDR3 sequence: CASSYPTSGGDNEQFF. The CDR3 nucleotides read TGTGCCAGCAGTTACCCTACTAGCGGGGGAGACAATGAGCAGTTCTTC.

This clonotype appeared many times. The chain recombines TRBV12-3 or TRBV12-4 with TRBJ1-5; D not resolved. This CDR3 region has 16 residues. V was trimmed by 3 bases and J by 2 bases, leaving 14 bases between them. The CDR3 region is CASSLGLAAGNQPQHF. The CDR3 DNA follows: TGTGCCAGCAGTTTGGGCCTCGCGGCGGGCAATCAGCCCCAGCATTTT.

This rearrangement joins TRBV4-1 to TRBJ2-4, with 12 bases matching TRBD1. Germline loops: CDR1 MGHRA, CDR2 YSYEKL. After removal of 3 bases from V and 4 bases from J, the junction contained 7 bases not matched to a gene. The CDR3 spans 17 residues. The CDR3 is CASSQGQGAIGKNIQYF. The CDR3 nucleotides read TGCGCCAGCAGCCAGGGACAGGGGGCAATCGGAAAAAACATTCAGTACTTC.

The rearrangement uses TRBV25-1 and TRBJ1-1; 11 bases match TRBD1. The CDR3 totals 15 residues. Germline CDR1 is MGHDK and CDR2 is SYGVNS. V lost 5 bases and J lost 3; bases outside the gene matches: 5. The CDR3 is CASSPRTGGDTEAFF. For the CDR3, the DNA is TGTGCCAGCAGTCCCCGGACAGGGGGCGACACTGAAGCTTTCTTT.

CDR3: CASRRRLNYGYTF. The CDR3 bases are TGTGCCAGCAGAAGGAGGCTAAACTATGGCTACACCTTC. The V and J genes are TRBV9 and TRBJ1-2; D gene unclear. Germline-derived CDR1 and CDR2 are SGDLS and YYNGEE. Between the trimmed V and J ends, which lost 5 bases and 2 bases, there was a span of 10 bases. The CDR3 contains 13 residues.

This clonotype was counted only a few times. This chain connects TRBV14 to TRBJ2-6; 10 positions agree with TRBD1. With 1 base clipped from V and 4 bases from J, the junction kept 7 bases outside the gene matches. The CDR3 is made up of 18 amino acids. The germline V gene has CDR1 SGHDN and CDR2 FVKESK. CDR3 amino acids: CASSQVRQGAVGANVLTF. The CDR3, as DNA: TGTGCCAGCAGCCAAGTGAGACAGGGGGCAGTCGGGGCCAACGTCCTGACTTTC.

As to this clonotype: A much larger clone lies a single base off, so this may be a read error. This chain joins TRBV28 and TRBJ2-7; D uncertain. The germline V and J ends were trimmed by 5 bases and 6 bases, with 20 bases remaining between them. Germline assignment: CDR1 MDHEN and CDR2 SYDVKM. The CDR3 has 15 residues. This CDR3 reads CASSGLLAEKPEQYF. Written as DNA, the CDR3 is TGTGCCAGCAGTGGCCTTTTGGCGGAAAAACCCGAGCAGTACTTC.

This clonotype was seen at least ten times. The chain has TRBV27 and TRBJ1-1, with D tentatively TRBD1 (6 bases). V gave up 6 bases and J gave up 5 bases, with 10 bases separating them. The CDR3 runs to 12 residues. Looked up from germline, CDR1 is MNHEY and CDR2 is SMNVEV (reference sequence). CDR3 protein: CASSSRGTEAFF. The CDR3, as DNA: TGTGCCAGCAGCTCAAGGGGGACTGAAGCTTTCTTT.

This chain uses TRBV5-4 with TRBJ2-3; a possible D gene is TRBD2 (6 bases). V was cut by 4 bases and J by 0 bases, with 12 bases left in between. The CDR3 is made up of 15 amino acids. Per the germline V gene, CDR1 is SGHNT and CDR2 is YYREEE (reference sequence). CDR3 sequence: CASSDTSWSTDTQYF. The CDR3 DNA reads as TGTGCCAGCAGCGATACTAGCTGGAGCACAGATACGCAGTATTTT. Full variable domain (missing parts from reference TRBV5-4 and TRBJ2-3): ETGVTQSPTHLIKTRGQQVTLRCSSQSGHNTVSWYQQALGQGPQFIFQYYREEENGRGNFPPRFSGLQFPNYSSELNVNALELDDSALYLCASSDTSWSTDTQYFGPGTRLTVL.

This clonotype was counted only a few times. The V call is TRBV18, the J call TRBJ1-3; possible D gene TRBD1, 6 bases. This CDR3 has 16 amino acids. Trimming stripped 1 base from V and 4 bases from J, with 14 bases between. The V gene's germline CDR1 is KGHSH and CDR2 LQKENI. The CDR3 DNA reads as TGTGCCAGCTCACCACTAGACATGGGGACAGGAAACACCATATATTTT. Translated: CASSPLDMGTGNTIYF.